These T cell receptor beta chains were read from a single sample in a study of blood T cell repertoires in COVID-19. Repertoires were generated with immunoSEQ multiplex PCR, while TCRdb's copy carries only in-frame clones and drops some. The table shows 200,000 or so clones, with 79% occurring only once. The sample comprised peripheral blood. These receptors were taken from a man in his sixties with active or convalescent COVID-19. Both conserved end residues are part of each CDR3. Each record gives: V gene, D gene, clone size, J gene, CDR3 protein, CDR3 DNA. A D gene is named only where the DNA matches it firmly. Clone size is not always given. Where it is, it says once, few, many or a class for expanded clones.

V: TRBV5-4
D: .
size: .
J: TRBJ2-2
CDR3: CASSLSAGRMVNTGELFF
DNA: TGTGCCAGCAGCTTGTCAGCAGGGAGGATGGTGAACACCGGGGAGCTGTTTTTT

V: TRBV7-2
D: .
size: .
J: TRBJ1-2
CDR3: CASSSVAGSANYGYTF
DNA: TGTGCCAGCAGCTCCGTAGCTGGTTCCGCTAACTATGGCTACACCTTC

V: TRBV4-1
D: TRBD2
size: few
J: TRBJ2-2
CDR3: CASSQASVREANTGELFF
DNA: TGCGCCAGCAGCCAAGCCTCCGTTCGGGAGGCGAACACCGGGGAGCTGTTTTTT

V: TRBV18
D: TRBD1
size: once
J: TRBJ1-2
CDR3: CASSPSTDRGFYGYTF
DNA: TGTGCCAGCTCACCCTCCACCGACAGGGGGTTCTATGGCTACACCTTC

V: TRBV11-2
D: .
size: once
J: TRBJ2-7
CDR3: CASSLGPAGYEQYF
DNA: TGTGCCAGCAGCTTAGGCCCAGCAGGTTACGAGCAGTACTTC

V: TRBV12-5
D: TRBD1
size: .
J: TRBJ2-2
CDR3: CASGSGTGAYTGELFF
DNA: TGTGCTAGTGGTTCCGGGACAGGGGCCTACACCGGGGAGCTGTTTTTT

V: TRBV7-9
D: .
size: .
J: TRBJ2-3
CDR3: CASSLEGVRTDTQYF
DNA: TGTGCCAGCAGCTTAGAGGGAGTAAGGACAGATACGCAGTATTTT

V: TRBV6-6
D: TRBD1
size: few
J: TRBJ2-1
CDR3: CASSTRQGSAYNEQFF
DNA: TGTGCCAGCAGTACGCGACAGGGAAGCGCCTACAATGAGCAGTTCTTC

V: TRBV7-9
D: .
size: .
J: TRBJ2-7
CDR3: CASSLDSSYEQYF
DNA: TGTGCCAGCAGCTTAGATAGCTCCTACGAGCAGTACTTC

V: TRBV7-9
D: TRBD1
size: .
J: TRBJ1-1
CDR3: CASSFRGAGVNTEAFF
DNA: TGTGCCAGCAGCTTCAGGGGGGCAGGGGTGAACACTGAAGCTTTCTTT

V: TRBV6-2/TRBV6-3
D: .
size: few
J: TRBJ2-7
CDR3: CASSQQGRGSGAYEQYF
DNA: TGTGCCAGCAGTCAACAGGGGCGGGGTAGCGGAGCCTACGAGCAGTACTTC

V: TRBV9
D: TRBD2
size: .
J: TRBJ2-1
CDR3: CASSSRSLAGGSYNEQFF
DNA: TGTGCCAGCAGCTCTCGATCTTTAGCGGGCGGCTCCTACAATGAGCAGTTCTTC

V: TRBV4-3
D: TRBD1
size: .
J: TRBJ2-1
CDR3: CASSQRLSGTGGRNEQFF
DNA: TGCGCCAGCAGCCAAAGACTTTCCGGGACAGGGGGCCGGAATGAGCAGTTCTTC

V: TRBV20-1
D: TRBD1
size: .
J: TRBJ2-4
CDR3: CSASYDRGPELAKNIQYF
DNA: TGCAGTGCTAGTTACGACAGGGGACCCGAACTAGCCAAAAACATTCAGTACTTC

V: TRBV7-2
D: .
size: .
J: TRBJ1-6
CDR3: CASSQGGYSPLHF
DNA: TGTGCCAGCTCACAGGGTGGATATTCACCCCTCCACTTT

V: TRBV7-9
D: .
size: once
J: TRBJ2-7
CDR3: CASSVVGYEQYF
DNA: TGTGCCAGCAGCGTGGTCGGCTACGAGCAGTACTTC

V: TRBV13
D: TRBD2
size: .
J: TRBJ2-1
CDR3: CASSPRLAGRYNEQFF
DNA: TGTGCCAGCAGCCCAAGACTAGCGGGGCGTTACAATGAGCAGTTCTTC

V: TRBV10-3
D: .
size: once
J: TRBJ2-3
CDR3: CAISGSQVADTQYF
DNA: TGTGCCATCAGTGGCAGTCAGGTCGCAGATACGCAGTATTTT

V: TRBV3-1/TRBV3-2
D: TRBD2
size: .
J: TRBJ2-1
CDR3: CASGLAANEQFF
DNA: TGTGCCAGCGGACTAGCGGCTAATGAGCAGTTCTTC

V: TRBV25-1
D: .
size: .
J: TRBJ1-4
CDR3: CASGANEKLFF
DNA: TGTGCCAGCGGAGCGAATGAAAAACTGTTTTTT

V: TRBV3-1/TRBV3-2
D: .
size: .
J: TRBJ2-5
CDR3: CASSQGGGSSGTQYF
DNA: TGTGCCAGCAGCCAGGGAGGTGGCTCGTCGGGGACCCAGTACTTC

V: TRBV28
D: .
size: .
J: TRBJ1-5
CDR3: CASSFPRDGGGPQHF
DNA: TGTGCCAGCAGTTTCCCCCGTGATGGCGGAGGCCCCCAGCATTTT

V: TRBV3-1/TRBV3-2
D: TRBD2
size: .
J: TRBJ2-1
CDR3: CASSRRTGTSGVNEQFF
DNA: TGTGCCAGCAGCCGTCGTACCGGGACTAGCGGGGTGAATGAGCAGTTCTTC

V: TRBV7-2
D: TRBD2
size: .
J: TRBJ2-7
CDR3: CASSAPRGLAGGREQYF
DNA: TGTGCCAGCAGCGCACCCCGAGGACTAGCGGGAGGGCGCGAGCAGTACTTC

V: TRBV11-1
D: .
size: .
J: TRBJ2-7
CDR3: CASSPRGTSDEQYF
DNA: TGTGCCAGCAGCCCTAGGGGGACGAGCGACGAGCAGTACTTC

V: TRBV12-5
D: .
size: few
J: TRBJ2-5
CDR3: CASVLSTSQETQYF
DNA: TGTGCTAGTGTCCTCTCGACTAGTCAAGAGACCCAGTACTTC

V: TRBV7-2
D: .
size: .
J: TRBJ2-1
CDR3: CASSFGGYNEQFF
DNA: TGTGCCAGCAGCTTCGGGGGATACAATGAGCAGTTCTTC

V: TRBV5-1
D: TRBD1
size: .
J: TRBJ2-7
CDR3: CASSLGGGPTYEQYF
DNA: TGCGCCAGCAGCTTGGGAGGGGGCCCGACCTACGAGCAGTACTTC

V: TRBV6-5
D: TRBD2
size: .
J: TRBJ2-3
CDR3: CASRGLAGVDTQYF
DNA: TGTGCCAGCAGAGGGCTAGCGGGAGTGGATACGCAGTATTTT

V: TRBV18
D: .
size: .
J: TRBJ1-1
CDR3: CASSSRGNMNTEAFF
DNA: TGTGCCAGCTCATCGCGGGGTAACATGAACACTGAAGCTTTCTTT

V: TRBV28
D: .
size: .
J: TRBJ1-5
CDR3: CASNGQSYSNQPQHF
DNA: TGTGCCAGCAATGGACAGTCTTATAGCAATCAGCCCCAGCATTTT

V: TRBV6-5
D: TRBD1
size: few
J: TRBJ2-7
CDR3: CASRLTGVSYEQYF
DNA: TGTGCCAGCAGGCTCACAGGGGTCTCCTACGAGCAGTACTTC

V: TRBV4-1
D: .
size: .
J: TRBJ2-7
CDR3: CASSQDQGGSYEQYF
DNA: TGCGCCAGCAGCCAGGACCAGGGGGGCTCCTACGAGCAGTACTTC

V: TRBV5-1
D: .
size: .
J: TRBJ2-2
CDR3: CASSPFGANTGELFF
DNA: TGCGCCAGCAGCCCCTTTGGGGCCAACACCGGGGAGCTGTTTTTT

V: TRBV27
D: .
size: .
J: TRBJ2-6
CDR3: CASTRGGANVLTF
DNA: TGTGCCAGCACCCGAGGGGGGGCCAACGTCCTGACTTTC

V: TRBV6-1
D: .
size: few
J: TRBJ1-1
CDR3: CASSEEHSRHTEAFF
DNA: TGTGCCAGCAGTGAAGAACACAGTCGTCACACTGAAGCTTTCTTT

V: TRBV19
D: .
size: .
J: TRBJ2-2
CDR3: CASSIGLARNTGELFF
DNA: TGTGCCAGTAGTATAGGGCTAGCGAGGAACACCGGGGAGCTGTTTTTT

V: TRBV2
D: TRBD2
size: .
J: TRBJ2-3
CDR3: CASRNRLAGGNTQYF
DNA: TGTGCCAGCCGCAATCGGCTAGCGGGAGGAAATACGCAGTATTTT

V: TRBV4-2
D: TRBD1
size: .
J: TRBJ2-1
CDR3: CASSQDRLGQGYEQFF
DNA: TGTGCCAGCAGCCAAGATCGATTGGGACAGGGCTATGAGCAGTTCTTC

V: TRBV6-1
D: .
size: .
J: TRBJ1-2
CDR3: CASSRPGYGYTF
DNA: TGTGCCAGCAGTAGACCGGGCTATGGCTACACCTTC

V: TRBV27
D: TRBD2
size: .
J: TRBJ2-1
CDR3: CASSFASGSFGEQFF
DNA: TGTGCCAGCAGTTTTGCTAGCGGGAGTTTCGGTGAGCAGTTCTTC

V: TRBV7-8
D: TRBD1
size: .
J: TRBJ2-5
CDR3: CASSLDPGGRRETQYF
DNA: TGTGCCAGCAGCTTAGATCCAGGGGGCAGGAGGGAGACCCAGTACTTC

V: TRBV28
D: .
size: .
J: TRBJ1-5
CDR3: CASTRGGGQPQHF
DNA: TGTGCCAGCACCCGGGGAGGGGGACAGCCCCAGCATTTT

V: TRBV7-2
D: .
size: .
J: TRBJ2-3
CDR3: CASSLAGSTDTQYF
DNA: TGTGCCAGCAGCTTAGCCGGTAGCACAGATACGCAGTATTTT

V: TRBV4-3
D: .
size: once
J: TRBJ1-6
CDR3: CASSQEPGSPLHF
DNA: TGCGCCAGCAGCCAAGAGCCAGGTTCACCCCTCCACTTT

V: TRBV11-3
D: TRBD2
size: .
J: TRBJ2-1
CDR3: CASSLRGGNEQFF
DNA: TGTGCCAGCAGCTTACGCGGGGGAAATGAGCAGTTCTTC

V: TRBV19
D: .
size: .
J: TRBJ1-2
CDR3: CASRGSAGDYGYTF
DNA: TGTGCCAGTAGGGGCTCGGCAGGGGACTATGGCTACACCTTC

V: TRBV18
D: TRBD1
size: .
J: TRBJ2-7
CDR3: CASSTTGGWYEQYF
DNA: TGTGCCAGCTCAACTACAGGGGGCTGGTACGAGCAGTACTTC

V: TRBV5-1
D: .
size: .
J: TRBJ2-1
CDR3: CASTGELSSYNEQFF
DNA: TGCGCCAGCACGGGGGAACTAAGCTCCTACAATGAGCAGTTCTTC

V: TRBV6-2/TRBV6-3
D: .
size: .
J: TRBJ2-7
CDR3: CASSYESYEQYF
DNA: TGTGCCAGCAGTTATGAGTCCTACGAGCAGTACTTC

V: TRBV4-1
D: .
size: .
J: TRBJ1-1
CDR3: CASSRDSATEAFF
DNA: TGCGCCAGCAGCCGGGACTCCGCCACTGAAGCTTTCTTT